This T cell receptor beta chain originates from a study of blood T cell repertoires in COVID-19. The overall study: Donors in the United States, Italy and Spain gave samples during acute or convalescent COVID-19. Sample material is recorded as cDNA or gDNA derived from T cells, B-cell-depleted T cells, or PBMCs.

How the authors handled the data: Estimation of nucleated cell counts was performed using reference gene primer amplification. Repertoires were generated with immunoSEQ multiplex PCR, while TCRdb's copy carries only in-frame clones and drops some. The V and J calls and the clone size are those of that table, but D and trimming were determined from the DNA. Of about 140,000 clones in the sample, 70% to 90% are singletons; the top ten hold approximately 2%. The germline gives CDR1 SNHLY, CDR2 FYNNEI. Deletions cut 0 bases from V and 0 bases from J, with 12 bases between. The length of the CDR3 is 16 residues.

The chain combines TRBV2 with TRBJ2-7; weak D call: TRBD2 (6 bases). The sequenced material came from peripheral blood. The TCR comes from a man between 65 and 85 years old with acute or convalescent COVID-19. CDR3 coding DNA: TGTGCCAGCAGTGAAGCTTCGGGACTCAGCTCCTACGAGCAGTACTTC. Its translation: CASSEASGLSSYEQYF. The full variable domain, rest sourced from reference TRBV2 and TRBJ2-7, is EPEVTQTPSHQVTQMGQEVILRCVPISNHLYFYWYRQILGQKVEFLVSFYNNEISEKSEIFDDQFSVERPDGSNFTLKIRSTKLEDSAMYFCASSEASGLSSYEQYFGPGTRLTVT.